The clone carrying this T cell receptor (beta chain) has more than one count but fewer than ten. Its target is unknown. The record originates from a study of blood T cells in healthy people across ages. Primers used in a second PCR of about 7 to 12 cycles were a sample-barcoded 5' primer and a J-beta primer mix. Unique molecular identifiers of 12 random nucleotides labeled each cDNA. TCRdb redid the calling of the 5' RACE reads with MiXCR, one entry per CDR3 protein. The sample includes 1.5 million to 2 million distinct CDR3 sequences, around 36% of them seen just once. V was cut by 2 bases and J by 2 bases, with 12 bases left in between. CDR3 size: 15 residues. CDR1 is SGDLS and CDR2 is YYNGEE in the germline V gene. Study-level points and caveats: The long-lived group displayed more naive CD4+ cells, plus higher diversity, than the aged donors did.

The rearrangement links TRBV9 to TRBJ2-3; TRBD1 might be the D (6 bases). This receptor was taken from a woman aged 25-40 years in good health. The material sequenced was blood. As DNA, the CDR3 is TGTGCCAGCAGCGTTTCCAACAGGGACACAGATACGCAGTATTTT. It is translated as CASSVSNRDTDTQYF. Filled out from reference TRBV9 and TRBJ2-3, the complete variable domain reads DSGVTQTPKHLITATGQRVTLRCSPRSGDLSVYWYQQSLDQGLQFLIQYYNGEERAKGNILERFSAQQFPDLHSELNLSSLELGDSALYFCASSVSNRDTDTQYFGPGTRLTVL.